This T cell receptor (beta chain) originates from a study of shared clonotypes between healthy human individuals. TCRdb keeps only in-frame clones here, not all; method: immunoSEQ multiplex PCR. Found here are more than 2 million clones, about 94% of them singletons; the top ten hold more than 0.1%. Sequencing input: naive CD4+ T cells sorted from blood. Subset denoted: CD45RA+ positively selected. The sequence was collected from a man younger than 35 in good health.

As DNA, the CDR3 is TGTGCCATCAGTAGTGCCTTAGGCCACGAGCAGTACTTC. It codes for CAISSALGHEQYF. The V gene is TRBV10-3, the J gene TRBJ2-7; D call uncertain. The CDR3 consists of 13 residues. V was clipped by 5 bases and J by 5 bases, with 13 bases between them. CDR1 ENHRY and CDR2 SYGVKD come from the germline V gene.